The sequence of this TCR beta chain was determined in a study of cytomegalovirus exposure and HLA in healthy donors. Profiling relied on immunoSEQ multiplex PCR, and the TCRdb table lists in-frame clones only, not all of them. The data hold 150,000 to 170,000 clones, with about 88% observed a single time. This clone was detected once. The antigen is unknown. Overall study results and limits: A subsequent analysis found that TCR clusters from the first cohort also tended to co-occur in the 90 to 150 validation repertoires, with around 94% of cluster scores above 0.

V lost 3 bases to trimming and J lost 1 base; unmatched junction nucleotides: 12. Germline CDR1 and CDR2: SGDLS and YYNGEE. CDR3 length: 17 residues. The TCR comes from a man in his late teens or twenties in good health and CMV-seropositive. The rearrangement joins TRBV9 to TRBJ1-2; 7 bases are a match to TRBD1. The material sequenced was PBMCs. The CDR3 coding sequence is TGTGCCAGCAGCGGCCAGGTGACAGGGCGAAGTAACTATGGCTACACCTTC. It translates to CASSGQVTGRSNYGYTF.